A selection of T cell receptor beta chains follows, all from one sample in a study of T cells after posttransplantation cyclophosphamide. The method was immunoSEQ multiplex PCR; TCRdb's version includes in-frame clones alone and lacks a portion of them. The sample is made up of a few thousand clones, none counted only once. The sample in question was PBMCs, obtained 32 days after allogeneic stem cell transplant with posttransplant cyclophosphamide. These TCRs come from a female patient aged 50-60 years who received an allogeneic stem cell transplant from a related donor, was CMV-positive, and had no GVHD. Some T cells may be the graft donor's. Both conserved end residues are part of each CDR3. The order of the fields is V gene, J gene, D gene, clone size, CDR3 protein, CDR3 DNA. A D gene is named only where the DNA matches it firmly. Size values are once, few and many counts, or a class for expanded clones, and some rows have none.

TRBV14	TRBJ2-7	.	many	CASSQVVSSYEQYF	TGTGCCAGCAGCCAAGTTGTCTCCTCCTACGAGCAGTACTTC
TRBV7-9	TRBJ2-7	TRBD2	medium-sized	CASSLSASGRREQYF	TGTGCCAGCAGCTTAAGTGCTAGCGGGAGGAGGGAGCAGTACTTC
TRBV11-3	TRBJ1-1	.	medium-sized	CASSFTGNTEAFF	TGTGCCAGCAGCTTTACAGGGAACACTGAAGCTTTCTTT
TRBV27	TRBJ2-2	.	medium-sized	CASSSDSNIWTGELFF	TGTGCCAGCAGTTCGGACTCGAATATTTGGACCGGGGAGCTGTTTTTT
TRBV18	TRBJ2-2	.	many	CASSPPSQGALNTGELFF	TGTGCCAGCTCACCACCCTCCCAGGGTGCGCTGAACACCGGGGAGCTGTTTTTT
TRBV14	TRBJ2-7	TRBD2	medium-sized	CASSQSGGTVSYEQYF	TGTGCCAGCAGCCAGTCGGGGGGGACGGTCTCCTACGAGCAGTACTTC
TRBV7-6	TRBJ2-7	.	large	CASSLVGGGYEQYF	TGTGCCAGCAGCTTAGTGGGTGGCGGTTACGAGCAGTACTTC
TRBV27	TRBJ1-4	.	many	CASRSATNEKLFF	TGTGCCAGCAGATCTGCAACTAATGAAAAACTGTTTTTT
TRBV28	TRBJ2-3	TRBD2	many	CASSSPYLLAATDTQYF	TGTGCCAGCAGTTCCCCTTACCTGCTAGCGGCCACAGATACGCAGTATTTT
TRBV29-1	TRBJ2-1	.	many	CSVAGGARLASEQFF	TGCAGCGTTGCCGGAGGGGCTAGGCTCGCTTCTGAGCAGTTCTTC
TRBV11-3	TRBJ2-7	.	many	CASSSRSYEQYF	TGTGCCAGCAGCTCCCGGTCCTACGAGCAGTACTTC
TRBV27	TRBJ1-6	.	.	CASSPPGNRDSPLHF	TGTGCCAGCAGCCCTCCGGGGAATCGGGATTCACCCCTCCACTTT
TRBV28	TRBJ2-2	.	many	CASSFKQVNTGELFF	TGTGCCAGCAGTTTCAAACAGGTGAACACCGGGGAGCTGTTTTTT
TRBV6-5	TRBJ1-2	TRBD1	many	CASSYSRGSSYGYTF	TGTGCCAGCAGTTACTCCAGGGGGAGTAGTTATGGCTACACCTTC
TRBV7-2	TRBJ2-3	TRBD2	many	CASSSTSVSTDTQYF	TGTGCCAGCAGCTCTACTAGCGTCAGCACAGATACGCAGTATTTT
TRBV12-3/TRBV12-4	TRBJ1-1	.	medium-sized	CASRRTENTEAFF	TGTGCCAGCAGGAGGACAGAGAACACTGAAGCTTTCTTT
TRBV12-3/TRBV12-4	TRBJ1-4	.	many	CASSFGYSNEKLFF	TGTGCCAGCAGTTTCGGGTATAGTAATGAAAAACTGTTTTTT
TRBV9	TRBJ2-3	.	many	CASSEGGSNTQYF	TGTGCCAGCAGTGAGGGGGGGTCGAATACGCAGTATTTT
TRBV7-2	TRBJ2-2	TRBD2	many	CASSFVWLAGTGELFF	TGTGCCAGCAGCTTTGTATGGCTAGCGGGTACCGGGGAGCTGTTTTTT
TRBV5-4	TRBJ1-1	TRBD1	medium-sized	CASSVGTGNTEAFF	TGTGCCAGCAGCGTTGGGACAGGGAACACTGAAGCTTTCTTT
TRBV6-6	TRBJ2-1	TRBD1	medium-sized	CASRGPGQGYEQFF	TGTGCCAGCAGAGGGCCGGGACAGGGGTATGAGCAGTTCTTC
TRBV27	TRBJ2-1	TRBD2	medium-sized	CASSFLTPPLAGLQFF	TGTGCCAGCAGTTTTCTTACCCCCCCACTAGCGGGGTTGCAGTTCTTC